One and the same sample provided the 9 T cell receptor beta chains below, sequenced in a study of T cells in Graves' hyperthyroidism and ophthalmopathy. There were TCR beta CDR3 regions amplified from RNA transcripts. The TCR CDR3 first-round RT-PCR relied on the HTBI primer set. MiXCR was run by TCRdb on the multiplex PCR reads, yielding one entry per CDR3 protein. The table includes a few hundred thousand distinct CDR3 sequences, 15% to 19% detected once. Source material: blood. All receptors derive from a young woman with Graves' hyperthyroidism.

This clonotype occurred many times. V gene TRBV2 combines with J gene TRBJ1-5; tentatively, D is TRBD1 (5 bases). Germline V CDR1 and CDR2: SNHLY, FYNNEI. There are 16 residues in the CDR3. Deletions cut 3 bases from V and 3 bases from J, with 15 bases between. CDR3 in amino acids: CASSDWVGRANQPQHF. The CDR3 nucleotides read TGTGCCAGCAGTGACTGGGTGGGCAGGGCCAATCAGCCCCAGCATTTT.

The V gene is TRBV10-3, the J gene TRBJ1-5, with D hard to call. V was pared by 3 bases and J by 0 bases, with 9 bases between. Germline CDR1 reads ENHRY; CDR2 reads SYGVKD. The CDR3 is 15 residues long. The CDR3 loop is CAISDSGNSNQPQHF. CDR3 nucleotides: TGTGCCATCAGTGACTCGGGGAATAGCAATCAGCCCCAGCATTTT.

This clonotype was counted once. The chain has TRBV18 and TRBJ1-1, with 7 bases that match TRBD1. Trimming took 6 bases from V and 3 from J; bases not matched to a gene: 4. CDR1 is KGHSH, CDR2 LQKENI, per germline. The CDR3 runs to 13 residues. The CDR3: CASSFTGDTEAFF. As DNA, the CDR3 is TGTGCCAGCTCGTTTACAGGGGACACTGAAGCTTTCTTT.

This clonotype came up a few times. The chain combines TRBV27 with TRBJ2-7, with D unresolved. The V gene lost 4 bases and the J gene lost 6 bases, with 7 bases spanning the gap. Germline lookup yields CDR1 MNHEY and CDR2 SMNVEV (reference sequence). The CDR3 spans 11 residues. CDR3 region: CASSWGLEQYF. CDR3 in DNA: TGTGCCAGCAGTTGGGGTCTCGAGCAGTACTTC.

This clonotype has ten or more counts. This chain joins TRBV12-3 or TRBV12-4 and TRBJ2-5, with D possibly called TRBD1 or TRBD2 (5 bases each). V lost 5 bases to trimming and J lost 3 bases, with 13 bases between them. The CDR3 loop spans 14 amino acids. In nucleotides, the CDR3 is TGTGCCAGCAGTACACGGGACGGAAAAGAGACCCAGTACTTC. Amino acid sequence: CASSTRDGKETQYF.

The gene calls are TRBV7-9 and TRBJ1-2; 7 positions match TRBD1. The germline CDR1 and CDR2 sequences are SEHNR and FQNEAQ (reference sequence). V lost 5 bases and J lost 7; bases outside the gene matches: 10. This CDR3 is 14 amino acids long. Here the CDR3 DNA reads TGTGCCAGCAGCACCCTGACAGGGTCGCGTGGCTACACCTTC. Protein sequence: CASSTLTGSRGYTF.

This clonotype has ten or more counts. This chain joins TRBV7-2 and TRBJ2-7; 12 positions match TRBD2. With 5 bases clipped from V and 3 bases from J, the junction kept 5 bases outside the gene matches. From germline, CDR1 is SGHTA and CDR2 FQGNSA. There are 15 residues in the CDR3. CDR3 nucleotide sequence: TGTGCCAGCAGCAAACTAGCGGGGGGATTCTACGAGCAGTACTTC. Amino acids: CASSKLAGGFYEQYF.

This clonotype was seen ten or more times. V gene TRBV11-1 combines with J gene TRBJ1-1; no reliable D call. The V gene lost 6 bases and the J gene lost 2 bases, with 13 bases spanning the gap. CDR3 length equals 14 residues. Germline V CDR1 and CDR2: SGHAT, FQDESV (reference sequence). The CDR3 reads CASRSHSINTEAFF. The CDR3 nucleotides are TGTGCCAGCAGGTCCCACAGTATTAACACTGAAGCTTTCTTT. Looking up the rest from reference TRBV11-1 and TRBJ1-1 gives the full variable domain: EAEVAQSPRYKITEKSQAVAFWCDPISGHATLYWYRQILGQGPELLVQFQDESVVDDSQLPKDRFSAERLKGVDSTLKIQPAELGDSAMYLCASRSHSINTEAFFGQGTRLTVV.

This clonotype was found once. A much larger clone sits a single nucleotide away, making a read error possible. This chain uses TRBV28 with TRBJ2-5, with TRBD1 matching over 9 bases. The CDR3 is made up of 16 amino acids. CDR1 and CDR2 from the germline V gene are MDHEN and SYDVKM. The junction had 8 bases not matched to a gene; V was cut back by 3 bases and J by 3 bases. CDR3 amino acids: CASSFWDRELEETQYF. The CDR3 nucleotides read TGTGCCAGCAGTTTCTGGGACAGGGAATTGGAAGAGACCCAGTACTTC.